These T cell receptor beta chains were read from a single sample in a study of blood T cell repertoires in COVID-19. The protocol was immunoSEQ multiplex PCR, while the TCRdb copy is restricted to in-frame clones and leaves out a portion. The repertoire holds about 260,000 clones, 70% to 90% seen once, with about 0.65% in the top ten. Sample: peripheral blood. Receptors originate from a human donor in a cohort sampled during active COVID-19. Each CDR3 is given with its conserved first and last residue. A D gene is named only where the DNA matches it firmly. Part of the rows lack a size; the others show once, few, many or a class for expanded clones.

d_call,v_call,clone_size,cdr3_length,j_call,cdr3_nt,cdr3_aa
TRBD1,TRBV6-2/TRBV6-3,NA,15,TRBJ1-1,TGTGCCAGCAGTTTCCTATGGACAGGGAACACTGAAGCTTTCTTT,CASSFLWTGNTEAFF
TRBD2,TRBV30,NA,16,TRBJ2-7,TGTGCCTGGAGTAGCCCAGGGAGGGGATCAACCTACGAGCAGTACTTC,CAWSSPGRGSTYEQYF
TRBD1,TRBV19,few,13,TRBJ1-1,TGTGCCAGTAGTATTGGAGCAGGGGGCAGAGCTTTCTTT,CASSIGAGGRAFF
TRBD1,TRBV6-2/TRBV6-3,NA,16,TRBJ2-3,TGTGCCAGCAGTTACCCCAGGACAGGGGGCAGGGGTACGCAGTATTTT,CASSYPRTGGRGTQYF
TRBD1,TRBV3-1/TRBV3-2,once,15,TRBJ1-3,TGTGCCAGCAGCCAACAGGGGGTGGCTGGAAACACCATATATTTT,CASSQQGVAGNTIYF
NA,TRBV4-1,NA,13,TRBJ2-7,TGCGCCAGCAGTCCACAGGGTCTTCGGGAGCAGTACTTC,CASSPQGLREQYF
NA,TRBV10-2,NA,14,TRBJ2-3,TGCGCCAGCGGGGCGGGGAAAAGCACAGATACGCAGTATTTT,CASGAGKSTDTQYF
TRBD2,TRBV2,NA,16,TRBJ2-7,TGTGCCAGCAATCCTCCTCGGGGACTAGCGGGAGTAGAGCAGTACTTC,CASNPPRGLAGVEQYF
TRBD2,TRBV7-8,NA,16,TRBJ2-3,TGTGCCAGCAGCTTCCCTAGCGGGGGATTCACAGATACGCAGTATTTT,CASSFPSGGFTDTQYF
NA,TRBV21-1,NA,14,TRBJ2-7,TGTGCCAGCAGCCTTCCGGGACAGGGGTTTAAAGTCTACTTC,CASSLPGQGFKVYF
NA,TRBV12-5,NA,16,TRBJ2-7,TGTGCTAGTGGTTTGGTTTTTGACAGGTCCTCCTACGAGCAGTACTTC,CASGLVFDRSSYEQYF
NA,TRBV11-2,NA,12,TRBJ2-7,TGTGCCAGCGCCTCGGGGGCCTACGAGCAGTACTTC,CASASGAYEQYF
NA,TRBV18,NA,17,TRBJ2-3,TGTGCCAGCTCCCCTCCTTTGGGGGCGCTGGGGGTAGATACGCAGTATTTT,CASSPPLGALGVDTQYF
NA,TRBV6-2/TRBV6-3,NA,13,TRBJ1-4,TGTGCCAGCAGTTACAACAACAATGAAAAACTGTTTTTT,CASSYNNNEKLFF
NA,TRBV19,NA,15,TRBJ1-5,TGTGCCAGTAGGGCTGGTCGGGTCCGCAATCAGCCCCAGCATTTT,CASRAGRVRNQPQHF
NA,TRBV20-1,NA,11,TRBJ2-7,TGCAGTGCTGGGGACTTCTACGAGCAGTACTTC,CSAGDFYEQYF
NA,TRBV18,NA,16,TRBJ1-3,TGTGCCAGCTCACCACCTTTAGGGCAGACTACCGGGACCATATATTTT,CASSPPLGQTTGTIYF
TRBD1,TRBV29-1,NA,16,TRBJ1-1,TGCAGCGTTGGGGGGGGACAGGGCCGTGGGGACACTGAAGCTTTCTTT,CSVGGGQGRGDTEAFF
TRBD2,TRBV4-1,NA,15,TRBJ2-7,TGCGCCAGCAGCCAAAGCGGGAATCAAAACTACGAGCAGTACTTC,CASSQSGNQNYEQYF
NA,TRBV6-2/TRBV6-3,NA,14,TRBJ1-1,TGTGCCAGCAGTTACTTACGGACAGTTGTTGAAGCTTTCTTT,CASSYLRTVVEAFF
TRBD2,TRBV6-4,NA,16,TRBJ2-2,TGTGCCAGCAGTGACTCTAGCGGGGGGGCCACCGGGGAGCTGTTTTTT,CASSDSSGGATGELFF
TRBD2,TRBV19,NA,13,TRBJ2-7,TGTGCCAGTAGTATCGGGGGGGACTACGAGCAGTACTTC,CASSIGGDYEQYF
NA,TRBV5-1,NA,13,TRBJ2-7,TGCGCCAGCAGCTTGGCCGTCGCAGGCGAGCAGTACTTC,CASSLAVAGEQYF
NA,TRBV23-1,NA,10,TRBJ1-1,TGCGCCAGTCGAACTACTGAAGCTTTCTTT,CASRTTEAFF
TRBD1,TRBV5-1,NA,18,TRBJ1-3,TGCGCCAGCAGCTTGGAAGGGAGGCGAGGGACAGCTGGAAACACCATATATTTT,CASSLEGRRGTAGNTIYF
NA,TRBV3-1/TRBV3-2,NA,16,TRBJ1-1,TGTGCCAGCAGCCTCGGGACCGCCTGGGGGGACACTGAAGCTTTCTTT,CASSLGTAWGDTEAFF
NA,TRBV5-4,once,12,TRBJ2-3,TGTGCCAGCAGCCGGAGGGAAGATACGCAGTATTTT,CASSRREDTQYF
TRBD1,TRBV4-1,NA,17,TRBJ1-6,TGCGCCAGCAGCCACTTTACAGGGGGCTCGGGTAATTCACCCCTCCACTTT,CASSHFTGGSGNSPLHF
TRBD2,TRBV5-4,NA,16,TRBJ2-7,TGTGCCAGCAGCCATAGTTTCCTCAGCGGGAGCTACGAGCAGTACTTC,CASSHSFLSGSYEQYF
TRBD1,TRBV9,NA,15,TRBJ2-1,TGTGCCAGCAGCGTTTGGACAGGGTCGGACAATGAGCAGTTCTTC,CASSVWTGSDNEQFF
TRBD1,TRBV4-2,once,16,TRBJ1-2,TGTGCCAGCAGCCAATCAAGGGACAGGGCTAACTATGGCTACACCTTC,CASSQSRDRANYGYTF
TRBD2,TRBV7-2,NA,16,TRBJ2-7,TGTGCCAGCAGCGCCAACCTAGTGCGGGAGGGTGACGAGCAGTACTTC,CASSANLVREGDEQYF
TRBD1,TRBV5-1,NA,15,TRBJ2-7,TGCGCCAGCAGGCAGTCTGGGACAGGGGCCGACGAGCAGTACTTC,CASRQSGTGADEQYF
TRBD1,TRBV19,NA,13,TRBJ1-1,TGTGCCAGTAGACTACTCGGGACAGTTGAAGCTTTCTTT,CASRLLGTVEAFF
TRBD1,TRBV28,NA,15,TRBJ1-1,TGTGCCAGCAGTTTATTACCAGGGGGGCGGGCTGAAGCTTTCTTT,CASSLLPGGRAEAFF
NA,TRBV3-1/TRBV3-2,NA,18,TRBJ2-6,TGTGCCAGCAGCCAAGATGGTGACAGGCCTTCTGGGGCCAACGTCCTGACTTTC,CASSQDGDRPSGANVLTF
NA,TRBV11-2,NA,15,TRBJ1-4,TGTGCCAGCAGCCAAGTAGGGATGAAGGGGGAAAAACTGTTTTTT,CASSQVGMKGEKLFF
TRBD2,TRBV7-3,NA,15,TRBJ2-7,TGTGCCAGCAGCTTAACGTCTAGCGGGAGTTACGAGCAGTACTTC,CASSLTSSGSYEQYF
TRBD2,TRBV19,NA,17,TRBJ2-5,TGTGCCAGTAGCACCGGGACTAGCGGGGGGTACCAAGAGACCCAGTACTTC,CASSTGTSGGYQETQYF
NA,TRBV12-3/TRBV12-4,NA,12,TRBJ1-6,TGTGCCAGCAGTTTTGGCGGTTCACCCCTCCACTTT,CASSFGGSPLHF